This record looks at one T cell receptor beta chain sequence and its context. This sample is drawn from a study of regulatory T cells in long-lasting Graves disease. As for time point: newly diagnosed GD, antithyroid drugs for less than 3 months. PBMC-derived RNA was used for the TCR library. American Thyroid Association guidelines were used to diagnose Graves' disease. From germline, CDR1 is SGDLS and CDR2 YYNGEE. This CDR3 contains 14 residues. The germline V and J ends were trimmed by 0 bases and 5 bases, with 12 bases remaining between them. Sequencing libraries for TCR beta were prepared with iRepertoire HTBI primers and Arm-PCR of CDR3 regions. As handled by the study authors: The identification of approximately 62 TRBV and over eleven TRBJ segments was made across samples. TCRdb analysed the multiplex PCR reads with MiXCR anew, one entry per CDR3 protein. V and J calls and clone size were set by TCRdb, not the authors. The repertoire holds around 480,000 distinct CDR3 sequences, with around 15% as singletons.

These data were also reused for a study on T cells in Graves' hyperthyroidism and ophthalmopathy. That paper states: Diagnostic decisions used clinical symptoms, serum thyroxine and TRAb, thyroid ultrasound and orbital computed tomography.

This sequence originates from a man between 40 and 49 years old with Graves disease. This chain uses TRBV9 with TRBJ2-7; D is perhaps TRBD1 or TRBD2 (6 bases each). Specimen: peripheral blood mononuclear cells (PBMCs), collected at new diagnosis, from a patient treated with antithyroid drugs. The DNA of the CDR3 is TGTGCCAGCAGCGTAGATCCAGGGGAGGACGAGCAGTACTTC. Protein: CASSVDPGEDEQYF. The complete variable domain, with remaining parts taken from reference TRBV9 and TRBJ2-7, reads DSGVTQTPKHLITATGQRVTLRCSPRSGDLSVYWYQQSLDQGLQFLIQYYNGEERAKGNILERFSAQQFPDLHSELNLSSLELGDSALYFCASSVDPGEDEQYFGPGTRLTVT.